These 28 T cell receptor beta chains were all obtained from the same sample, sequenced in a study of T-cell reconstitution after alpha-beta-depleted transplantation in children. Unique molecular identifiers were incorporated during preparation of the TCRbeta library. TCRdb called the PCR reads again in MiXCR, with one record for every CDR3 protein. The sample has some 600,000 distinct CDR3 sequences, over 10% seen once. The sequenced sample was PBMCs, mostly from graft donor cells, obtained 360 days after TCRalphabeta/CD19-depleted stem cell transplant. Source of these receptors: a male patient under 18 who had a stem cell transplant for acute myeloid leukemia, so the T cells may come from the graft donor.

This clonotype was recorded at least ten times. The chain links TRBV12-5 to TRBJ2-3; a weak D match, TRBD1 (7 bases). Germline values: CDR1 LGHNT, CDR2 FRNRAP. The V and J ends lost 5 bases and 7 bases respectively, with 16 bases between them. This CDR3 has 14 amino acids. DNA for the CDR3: TGTGCTAGTGGTAGTCAGGGGGGAAGGAATACGCAGTATTTT. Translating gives CASGSQGGRNTQYF.

The CDR3 DNA is TGTGCCATCAGTGAGTCGAACAGGGGGAACGAGCAGTACTTC. It specifies CAISESNRGNEQYF. This sequence joins TRBV10-3 and TRBJ2-7, with 8 bases identical to TRBD1. CDR1 is ENHRY, CDR2 SYGVKD, per germline. V dropped 0 bases and J dropped 5; count of bases not matched to a gene: 3. This CDR3 has 14 amino acids.

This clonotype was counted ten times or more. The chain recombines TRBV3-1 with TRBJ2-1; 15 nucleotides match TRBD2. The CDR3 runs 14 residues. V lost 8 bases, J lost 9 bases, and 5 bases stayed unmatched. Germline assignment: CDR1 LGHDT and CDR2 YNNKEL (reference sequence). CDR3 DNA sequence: TGTGCCAGCGGGGGGACTAGCGGGAGGATTGAGCAGTTCTTC. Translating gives CASGGTSGRIEQFF.

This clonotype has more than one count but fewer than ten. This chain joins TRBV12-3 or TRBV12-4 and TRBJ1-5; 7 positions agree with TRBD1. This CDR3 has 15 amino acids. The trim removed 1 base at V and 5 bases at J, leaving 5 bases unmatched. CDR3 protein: CASSLGRGDHQPQHF. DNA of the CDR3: TGTGCCAGCAGTTTAGGCAGGGGGGATCATCAGCCCCAGCATTTT.

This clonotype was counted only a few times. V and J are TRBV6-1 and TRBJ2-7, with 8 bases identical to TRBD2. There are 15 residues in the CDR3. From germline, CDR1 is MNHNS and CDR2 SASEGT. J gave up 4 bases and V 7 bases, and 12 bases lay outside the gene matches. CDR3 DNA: TGTGCCAGCACCCCGAGCGGGAGCTTCGCGTACGAGCAGTACTTC. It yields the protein CASTPSGSFAYEQYF.

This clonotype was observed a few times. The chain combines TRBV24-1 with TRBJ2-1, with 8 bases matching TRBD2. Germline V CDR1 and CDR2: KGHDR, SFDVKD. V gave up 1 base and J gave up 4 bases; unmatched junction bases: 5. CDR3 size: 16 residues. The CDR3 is CATSDFSGSQYNEQFF. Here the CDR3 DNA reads TGTGCCACCAGTGATTTCAGCGGGAGTCAATACAATGAGCAGTTCTTC.

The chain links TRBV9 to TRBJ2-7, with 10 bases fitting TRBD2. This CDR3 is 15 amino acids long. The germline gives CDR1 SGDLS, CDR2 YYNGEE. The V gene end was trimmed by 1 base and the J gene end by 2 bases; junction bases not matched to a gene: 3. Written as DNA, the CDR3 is TGTGCCAGCAGCGTAACTAGCGGGGAAGCCTACGAGCAGTACTTC. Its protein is CASSVTSGEAYEQYF.

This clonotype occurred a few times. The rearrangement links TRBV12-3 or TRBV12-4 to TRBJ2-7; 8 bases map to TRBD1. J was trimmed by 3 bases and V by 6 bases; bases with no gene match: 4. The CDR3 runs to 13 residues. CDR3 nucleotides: TGTGCCAGCAGGACCGACAGGGGCTACGAGCAGTACTTC. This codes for CASRTDRGYEQYF.

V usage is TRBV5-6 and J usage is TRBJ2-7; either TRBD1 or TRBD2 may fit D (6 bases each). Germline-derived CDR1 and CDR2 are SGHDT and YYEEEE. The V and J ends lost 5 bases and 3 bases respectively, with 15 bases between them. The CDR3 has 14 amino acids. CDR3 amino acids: CASRGQGGGYEQYF. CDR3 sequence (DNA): TGTGCCAGCAGGGGACAAGGAGGGGGCTACGAGCAGTACTTC.

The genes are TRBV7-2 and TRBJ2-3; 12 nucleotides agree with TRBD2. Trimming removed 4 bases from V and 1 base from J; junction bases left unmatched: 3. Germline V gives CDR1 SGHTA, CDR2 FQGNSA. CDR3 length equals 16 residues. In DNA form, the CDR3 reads TGTGCCAGCAGCTCCCCTAGCGGGAGGGGCACAGATACGCAGTATTTT. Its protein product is CASSSPSGRGTDTQYF.

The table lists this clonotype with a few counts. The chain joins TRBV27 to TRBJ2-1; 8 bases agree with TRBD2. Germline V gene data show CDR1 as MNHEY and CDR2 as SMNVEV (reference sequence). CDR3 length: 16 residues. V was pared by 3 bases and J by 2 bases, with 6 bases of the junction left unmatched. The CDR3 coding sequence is TGTGCCAGCAGTTTCGGCGGGAGGCCCACCTACAATGAGCAGTTCTTC. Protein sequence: CASSFGGRPTYNEQFF.

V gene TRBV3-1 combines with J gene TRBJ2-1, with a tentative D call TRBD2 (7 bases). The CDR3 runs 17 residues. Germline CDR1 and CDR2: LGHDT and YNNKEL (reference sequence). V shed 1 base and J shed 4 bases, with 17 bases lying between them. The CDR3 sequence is CASSQVAGKGGYNEQFF. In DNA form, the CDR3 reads TGTGCCAGCAGCCAAGTGGCCGGGAAGGGGGGGTACAATGAGCAGTTCTTC.

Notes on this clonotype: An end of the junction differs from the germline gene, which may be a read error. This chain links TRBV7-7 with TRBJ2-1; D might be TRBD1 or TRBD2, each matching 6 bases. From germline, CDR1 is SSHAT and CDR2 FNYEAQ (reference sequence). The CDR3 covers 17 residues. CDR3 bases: TGTGCTAGCAGCTTAGCGTGGGAAGGGGGGACGTACAATGAGCAGTTCTTC. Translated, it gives CASSLAWEGGTYNEQFF.

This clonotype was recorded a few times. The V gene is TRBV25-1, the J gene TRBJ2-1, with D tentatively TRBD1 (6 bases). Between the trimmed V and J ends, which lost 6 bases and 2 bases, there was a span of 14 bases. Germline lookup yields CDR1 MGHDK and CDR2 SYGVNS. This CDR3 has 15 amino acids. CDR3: CASSHRAIPYNEQFF. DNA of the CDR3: TGTGCCAGCAGCCACAGGGCGATCCCCTACAATGAGCAGTTCTTC.

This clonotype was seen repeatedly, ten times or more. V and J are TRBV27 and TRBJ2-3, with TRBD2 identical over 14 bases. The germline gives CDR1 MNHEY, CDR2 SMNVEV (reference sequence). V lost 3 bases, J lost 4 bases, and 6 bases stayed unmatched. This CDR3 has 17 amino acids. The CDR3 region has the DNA TGTGCCAGCAGTTTTGGGACTAGCGGGAGCATCCCAGATACGCAGTATTTT. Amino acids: CASSFGTSGSIPDTQYF.

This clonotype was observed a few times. The DNA for the CDR3 is TGTGCCAGCAGTTTCCCACCCCGGACTAGCTCCTACGAGCAGTACTTC. It yields the protein CASSFPPRTSSYEQYF. J is TRBJ2-7 and V is TRBV12-3 or TRBV12-4; 7 bases line up with TRBD2. The CDR3 contains 16 residues. Germline trimming cut 3 bases from V and 0 bases from J; bases unmatched to any gene: 8.

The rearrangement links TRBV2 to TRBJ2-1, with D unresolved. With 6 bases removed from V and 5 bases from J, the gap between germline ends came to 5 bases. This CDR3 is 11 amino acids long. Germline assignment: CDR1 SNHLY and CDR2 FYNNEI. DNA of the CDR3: TGTGCCAGCAGGGATAACAATGAGCAGTTCTTC. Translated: CASRDNNEQFF.

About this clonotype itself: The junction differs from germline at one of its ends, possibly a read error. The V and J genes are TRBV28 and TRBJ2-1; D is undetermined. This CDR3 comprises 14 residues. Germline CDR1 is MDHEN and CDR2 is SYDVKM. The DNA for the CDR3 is TGTGCCAGCAGTCCCCCGTCGCAGTACAGTGAGCAGTTCTTC. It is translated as CASSPPSQYSEQFF.

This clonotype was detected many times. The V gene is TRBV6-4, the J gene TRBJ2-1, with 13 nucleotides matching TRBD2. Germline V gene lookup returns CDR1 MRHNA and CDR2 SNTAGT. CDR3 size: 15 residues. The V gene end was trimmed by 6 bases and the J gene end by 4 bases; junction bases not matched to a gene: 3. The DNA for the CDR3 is TGTGCCAGCAGCCGGACTAGCGGGGGATACAATGAGCAGTTCTTC. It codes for CASSRTSGGYNEQFF.

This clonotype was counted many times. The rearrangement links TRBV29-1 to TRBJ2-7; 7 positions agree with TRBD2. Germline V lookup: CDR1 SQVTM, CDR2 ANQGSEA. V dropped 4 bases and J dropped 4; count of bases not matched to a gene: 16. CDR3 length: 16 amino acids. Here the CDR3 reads CSVGRVDGLGPYEQYF. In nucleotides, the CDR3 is TGCAGCGTTGGAAGGGTAGATGGACTAGGACCTTACGAGCAGTACTTC.

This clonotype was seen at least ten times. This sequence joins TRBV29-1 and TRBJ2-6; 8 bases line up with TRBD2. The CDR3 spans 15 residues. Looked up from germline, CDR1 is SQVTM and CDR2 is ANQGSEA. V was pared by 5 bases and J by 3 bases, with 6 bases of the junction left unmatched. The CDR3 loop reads CSVSGGEGGANVLTF. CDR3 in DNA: TGCAGCGTTTCGGGGGGGGAAGGTGGGGCCAACGTCCTGACTTTC.

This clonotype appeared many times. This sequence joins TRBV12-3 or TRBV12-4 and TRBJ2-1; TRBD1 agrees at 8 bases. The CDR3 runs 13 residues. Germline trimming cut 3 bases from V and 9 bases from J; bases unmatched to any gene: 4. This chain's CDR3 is CASSFYRGFEQFF. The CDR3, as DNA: TGTGCCAGCAGTTTCTACAGGGGGTTTGAGCAGTTCTTC.

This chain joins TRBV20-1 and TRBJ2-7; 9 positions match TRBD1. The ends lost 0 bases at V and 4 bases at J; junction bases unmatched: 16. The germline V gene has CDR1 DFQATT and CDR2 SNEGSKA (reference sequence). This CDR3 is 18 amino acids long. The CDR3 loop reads CSARDLDRGILGTYEQYF. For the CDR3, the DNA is TGCAGTGCTAGAGATCTAGACAGGGGGATCCTCGGAACATACGAGCAGTACTTC.

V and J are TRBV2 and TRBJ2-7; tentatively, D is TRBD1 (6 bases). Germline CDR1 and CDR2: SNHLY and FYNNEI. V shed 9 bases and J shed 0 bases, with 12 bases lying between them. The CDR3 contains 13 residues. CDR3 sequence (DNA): TGTGCCAGAAGCGGACAGAACTCCTACGAGCAGTACTTC. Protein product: CARSGQNSYEQYF.

The CDR3 loop reads CASSLAVGEAFF. In DNA, the CDR3 is TGTGCCAGCAGCTTAGCTGTAGGGGAAGCTTTCTTT. The chain joins TRBV7-2 to TRBJ1-1; D not resolved. V was trimmed by 0 bases and J by 8 bases, leaving 7 bases between them. CDR1 is SGHTA and CDR2 is FQGNSA in the germline V gene. There are 12 residues in the CDR3.

CDR3 protein: CASRRGLGYEQYF. The DNA of the CDR3 is TGTGCCAGCCGGCGGGGACTAGGCTACGAGCAGTACTTC. The chain joins TRBV28 to TRBJ2-7; 8 nucleotides agree with TRBD2. Germline-derived CDR1 and CDR2 are MDHEN and SYDVKM. This CDR3 region has 13 residues. Unmatched junction bases numbered 6, after V lost 8 bases and J lost 3 bases.

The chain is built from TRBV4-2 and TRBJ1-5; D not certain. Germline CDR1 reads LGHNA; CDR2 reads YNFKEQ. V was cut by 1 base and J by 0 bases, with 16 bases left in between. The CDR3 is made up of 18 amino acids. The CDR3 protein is CASSQGGQSFYSNQPQHF. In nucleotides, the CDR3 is TGTGCCAGCAGCCAAGGAGGGCAGTCATTTTATAGCAATCAGCCCCAGCATTTT.

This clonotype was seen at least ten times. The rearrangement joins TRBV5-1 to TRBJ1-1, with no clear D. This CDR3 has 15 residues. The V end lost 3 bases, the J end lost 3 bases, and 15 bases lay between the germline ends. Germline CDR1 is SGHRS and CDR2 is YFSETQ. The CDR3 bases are TGCGCCAGCAGCTCGGGAACCACCGGGGACACTGAAGCTTTCTTT. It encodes CASSSGTTGDTEAFF.